This T cell receptor beta chain was recorded in a study of human T cells and chemical hapten exposure. This clonotype was recorded at least ten times. As yet, its antigen is unknown. Time point meaning: patch test 1, 2 weeks after DPC sensitization. Treatment reported: therapeutic diphenylcyclopropenone sensitization with weekly scalp DPC. TCRdb recomputed calls from the RACE reads with MiXCR, one row per CDR3 protein. The data contain 180,000 or so distinct CDR3 sequences, roughly 15% of them singletons. Deletions cut 9 bases from V and 4 bases from J, with 13 bases between. The germline V gene encodes CDR1 KGHSH and CDR2 LQKENI. CDR3 length: 13 amino acids. General study findings and limits: Expanded TCRs created a significantly greater count of big CDR3 similarity clusters than controls did.

This receptor was taken from a woman aged 25-40 years with alopecia areata. Some clones in this sample may be carry-over from other donors' samples. The sequenced sample was whole blood, obtained in connection with sensitization to the hapten diphenylcyclopropenone (DPC). The V call is TRBV18, the J call TRBJ1-5, with D perhaps TRBD1 (5 bases). The CDR3 region has the DNA TGTGCCAGTAGTCCCGACAGTAATCAGCCCCAGCATTTT. It specifies CASSPDSNQPQHF.